This TCR beta chain appears in the sequencing data of a study of cytomegalovirus exposure and HLA in healthy donors. The overall study: Samples from HLA-typed donors yielded around 85 million unique TCRs in an early data release.

Study-wide results and limits: Follow-up analysis later connected one missense variant in DCLRE1C with trimming of TCR beta V- and J-genes. Roughly uniform depth of sequencing across donors was assumed in presence/absence analyses.

CDR3 length: 15 residues. Trimming shortened V by 2 bases and J by 0 bases, and 13 bases separated the two germline ends. Germline loops: CDR1 SQVTM, CDR2 ANQGSEA. As to this clone: Antigen: not known.

The PCR contained 60 Vbeta and 13 Jbeta primers. Sequencing was performed with immunoSEQ multiplex PCR; in TCRdb, only in-frame clones are kept and a portion is missing. The sample holds under 200,000 clones; around 79% are singletons and the top ten take 3% to 3.5%. Sequenced material: PBMCs. This TCR was recovered from a middle-aged woman in good health and CMV-seronegative. The gene calls are TRBV29-1 and TRBJ1-1, with a weak D call TRBD1 (5 bases). CDR3 nucleotide sequence: TGCAGCGTTGAACCCTCGGGACTTCTGAACACTGAAGCTTTCTTT. This gives the protein CSVEPSGLLNTEAFF.